The TCR beta chain under discussion was sequenced for a study of CD8+ T cells in alopecia areata. Regarding the study as a whole: With patients, TCR sharing proved less clear than in mice, a difference possibly related to HLA. Baseline CD8+ expansion's link to response remains uncertain, as there was one nonresponder.

The treatment: oral pan-JAK inhibitor, 5-10 mg twice daily. It was from alopecia areata patients that lesional scalp punch biopsies and peripheral blood were collected. Deletions cut 4 bases from V and 3 bases from J, with 10 bases between. This CDR3 has 14 residues. Germline V gene sequence: CDR1 SQVTM, CDR2 ANQGSEA. This clone came up a few times. Its antigen is undetermined. Following RNA extraction, reverse transcription yielded cDNA that acted as the sequencing template. TCRdb's copy holds only in-frame clones and misses some; the assay was immunoSEQ multiplex PCR. The data contain tens of thousands of clones, approximately 29% of them seen just once; the ten biggest clones take up under 15%.

The receptor was derived from a human donor with alopecia areata. The starting material was CD8+ T cells sorted from blood, obtained at week 4, from a patient treated with tofacitinib. This chain joins TRBV29-1 and TRBJ2-6; D is perhaps TRBD1 or TRBD2 (5 bases each). CDR3 in amino acids: CSVAGLGGANVLTF. CDR3 nucleotides: TGCAGCGTTGCGGGGCTGGGTGGGGCCAACGTCCTGACTTTC. The whole variable domain, remainder taken from reference TRBV29-1 and TRBJ2-6, is SAVISQKPSRDICQRGTSLTIQCQVDSQVTMMFWYRQQPGQSLTLIATANQGSEATYESGFVIDKFPISRPNLTFSTLTVSNMSPEDSSIYLCSVAGLGGANVLTFGAGSRLTVL.